Listed below are T cell receptor beta chains from one sample, sequenced in a study of blood T cell repertoires in COVID-19. Only in-frame clones appear in the TCRdb table, and some are missing; sequencing was by immunoSEQ multiplex PCR. The data show roughly 170,000 clones, 60% to 80% seen once. Specimen: PBMCs or T cells enriched from blood (not recorded which). These receptors came from a woman in her forties or fifties who had recovered from COVID-19. Both conserved end residues are part of each CDR3. Each record gives: D gene, J gene, clone size, V gene, CDR3 protein, CDR3 DNA. D genes are given only for firm matches. Expanded clones get a size class; other rows say once, few or many, or leave the size out.

>TRBD2|TRBJ2-5|NA|TRBV3-1/TRBV3-2
CASSQRTSGRGSETQYF
TGTGCCAGCAGCCAAAGGACTAGCGGGAGAGGATCGGAGACCCAGTACTTC
>NA|TRBJ2-1|few|TRBV10-1
CASSGRRDGDEQFF
TGCGCCAGCAGTGGTCGCAGAGACGGGGATGAGCAGTTCTTC
>TRBD2|TRBJ2-5|NA|TRBV18
CASSPLRRENLVETQYF
TGTGCCAGCTCACCACTACGGCGGGAGAACCTCGTAGAGACCCAGTACTTC
>NA|TRBJ1-4|NA|TRBV6-5
CASNLGRINEKLFF
TGTGCCAGCAACCTAGGGAGGATCAATGAAAAACTGTTTTTT
>NA|TRBJ2-7|NA|TRBV7-3
CASSLSFSYEQYF
TGTGCCAGCAGCTTATCCTTCTCCTACGAGCAGTACTTC
>NA|TRBJ2-2|NA|TRBV28
CASGRGRGELFF
TGTGCCAGCGGCAGGGGTCGCGGGGAGCTGTTTTTT
>NA|TRBJ1-2|NA|TRBV6-1
CASSERGELYGYTF
TGTGCCAGCAGTGAACGGGGGGAGCTCTATGGCTACACCTTC
>NA|TRBJ2-3|few|TRBV27
CASSSQGADTQYF
TGTGCCAGCAGTTCCCAAGGGGCCGATACGCAGTATTTT
>TRBD2|TRBJ2-2|NA|TRBV7-3
CASSYHPGTSGNTGELFF
TGTGCCAGCAGCTATCACCCGGGGACTAGCGGGAACACCGGGGAGCTGTTTTTT
>NA|TRBJ1-6|NA|TRBV6-5
CASGTVERDRAPLHF
TGTGCCAGCGGCACCGTCGAGCGGGACCGCGCACCCCTCCACTTT
>TRBD1|TRBJ1-3|NA|TRBV7-9
CASSPRTGGYGNTIYF
TGTGCCAGCAGCCCCCGGACAGGGGGTTATGGAAACACCATATATTTT
>TRBD1|TRBJ2-2|NA|TRBV4-2
CASSPGGKNTGELFF
TGTGCCAGCAGCCCAGGGGGTAAGAACACCGGGGAGCTGTTTTTT
>TRBD1|TRBJ1-1|NA|TRBV12-3/TRBV12-4
CASSLRGLTEAFF
TGTGCCAGCAGTTTAAGGGGGCTCACTGAAGCTTTCTTT
>TRBD1|TRBJ1-5|once|TRBV7-2
CASSLGTGQPQHF
TGTGCCAGCAGCTTAGGGACAGGGCAGCCCCAGCATTTT
>TRBD2|TRBJ2-3|NA|TRBV4-2
CASSRTSSTDTQYF
TGTGCCAGCAGCCGGACTAGCAGCACAGATACGCAGTATTTT
>TRBD1|TRBJ1-1|NA|TRBV5-1
CASSDTGDWNTEAFF
TGCGCCAGCAGCGATACAGGGGATTGGAACACTGAAGCTTTCTTT
>NA|TRBJ1-1|few|TRBV7-9
CASSLTGNTEAFF
TGTGCCAGCAGCTTAACGGGGAACACTGAAGCTTTCTTT
>TRBD1|TRBJ2-1|few|TRBV15
CATSRGPVRDRDLGNEQFF
TGTGCCACCAGCAGAGGTCCGGTACGGGACAGGGATTTAGGCAATGAGCAGTTCTTC
>TRBD1|TRBJ1-1|NA|TRBV5-5
CASSLAGTGNEAFF
TGTGCCAGCAGCTTGGCCGGGACAGGCAATGAAGCTTTCTTT
>NA|TRBJ2-1|once|TRBV10-3
CAIMRMAQENEQFF
TGTGCCATCATGCGGATGGCCCAAGAGAATGAGCAGTTCTTC
>NA|TRBJ1-3|NA|TRBV28
CASSLSTVMVGTIYF
TGTGCCAGCAGTTTATCGACAGTAATGGTGGGCACCATATATTTT
>TRBD1|TRBJ1-1|NA|TRBV5-1
CASRTGQGVSEAFF
TGCGCCAGCAGGACGGGACAGGGGGTTTCTGAAGCTTTCTTT
>NA|TRBJ1-2|once|TRBV19
CASSIAAIYGYTF
TGTGCCAGTAGTATAGCAGCGATCTATGGCTACACCTTC
>NA|TRBJ2-1|NA|TRBV18
CASSPYRENEQFF
TGTGCCAGCTCACCCTACAGGGAGAATGAGCAGTTCTTC
>TRBD1|TRBJ2-1|once|TRBV25-1
CASSESPGQASYNEQFF
TGTGCCAGCAGTGAATCTCCCGGACAGGCCTCCTACAATGAGCAGTTCTTC
>NA|TRBJ1-1|NA|TRBV6-5
CASTRWTENTEAFF
TGTGCCAGCACCCGTTGGACAGAAAACACTGAAGCTTTCTTT
>TRBD2|TRBJ2-7|NA|TRBV12-5
CASGWGNSGSIYEQYF
TGTGCTAGTGGTTGGGGGAATAGCGGGAGTATCTACGAGCAGTACTTC
>TRBD1|TRBJ2-7|NA|TRBV19
CASSTQGQGYEQYF
TGTGCCAGTAGTACACAGGGACAGGGCTACGAGCAGTACTTC
>TRBD1|TRBJ2-5|NA|TRBV2
CASSGARRTGGGETQYF
TGTGCCAGCAGTGGCGCTCGTAGGACAGGGGGCGGAGAGACCCAGTACTTC
>TRBD1|TRBJ1-4|many|TRBV7-9
CASSFSGTGNEKLFF
TGTGCCAGCAGCTTTTCCGGGACAGGGAATGAAAAACTGTTTTTT
>TRBD2|TRBJ2-3|NA|TRBV29-1
CSVYGLAGERRYTDTQYF
TGCAGCGTTTACGGACTAGCGGGAGAGAGAAGGTACACAGATACGCAGTATTTT
>TRBD2|TRBJ2-2|NA|TRBV5-1
CASRRDPPGTSGTGELFF
TGCGCCAGCAGGCGGGACCCTCCAGGGACTAGCGGGACCGGGGAGCTGTTTTTT
>NA|TRBJ2-6|NA|TRBV27
CASSLTTAGANVLTF
TGTGCCAGCAGTTTGACAACAGCTGGGGCCAACGTCCTGACTTTC
>NA|TRBJ1-4|NA|TRBV6-5
CASSPGWAGEKLFF
TGTGCCAGCAGTCCGGGTTGGGCGGGTGAAAAACTGTTTTTT
>NA|TRBJ2-7|NA|TRBV5-1
CASSFGLTGEQYF
TGCGCCAGCAGCTTTGGGTTGACGGGGGAGCAGTACTTC
>TRBD2|TRBJ2-1|NA|TRBV28
CASRRLAGGSFGNEQFF
TGTGCCAGCAGGAGACTAGCGGGAGGAAGTTTTGGCAATGAGCAGTTCTTC
>NA|TRBJ1-3|NA|TRBV7-2
CASSAGGSGNTIYF
TGTGCCAGCAGCGCGGGGGGTTCTGGAAACACCATATATTTT